This entry lists 17 T cell receptor beta chains sequenced from one sample in a study of blood T cells in healthy people across ages. Combining a sample-barcoded 5' primer with a J-beta primer mix, a second PCR ran for roughly 7 to 12 cycles. TCRdb fed the 5' RACE reads into MiXCR, producing one record per CDR3 protein. The sample carries approximately 580,000 distinct CDR3 sequences, under 30% recorded once. The same data also contributed to another study, on T cells of mothers and their children.

Sequencing was performed on blood. The receptors shown here come from a boy aged 5-17 years in good health.

Turning to this clonotype: At one boundary the junction diverges from the germline segment, which might be a read error. The J gene is TRBJ2-5, the V gene TRBV28, with D unresolved. This CDR3 spans 13 amino acids. The germline CDR1 and CDR2 sequences are MDHEN and SYDVKM. This CDR3 is CVSSKYWEETQYF. CDR3 sequence (DNA): TGTGTCAGCAGCAAATACTGGGAAGAGACCCAGTACTTC.

This clonotype was picked up a small number of times. The chain joins TRBV28 to TRBJ2-7, with a weak D call TRBD1 (6 bases). The CDR3 has 16 residues. V was trimmed by 7 bases and J by 0 bases, leaving 19 bases between them. Per the germline V gene, CDR1 is MDHEN and CDR2 is SYDVKM. The CDR3 spells CASTDRTATSSYEQYF. Written as DNA, the CDR3 is TGTGCCAGCACTGATAGGACAGCAACTTCCTCCTACGAGCAGTACTTC.

The chain employs TRBV6-5 and TRBJ1-3; 9 bases map to TRBD1. Germline values: CDR1 MNHEY, CDR2 SVGAGI. The CDR3 spans 15 residues. V shed 5 bases, J shed 10 bases, and the junction held 12 bases outside the gene matches. For the CDR3, the DNA is TGTGCCAGCAGTCCGTCTCCCGGGACAGGGAGAACCATATATTTT. Translation gives CASSPSPGTGRTIYF.

As concerns this clonotype: The junction differs from germline at one of its ends, possibly a read error. The chain has TRBV20-1 and TRBJ1-2; a weak D match, TRBD1 (5 bases). This CDR3 spans 9 amino acids. Germline CDR1 is DFQATT and CDR2 is SNEGSKA (reference sequence). Here the CDR3 DNA reads TGCAGTGCTGGGGGGAGGTCCAGGTTC. Its protein product is CSAGGRSRF.

The chain has TRBV11-2 and TRBJ1-1; D is unresolved. CDR1 SGHAT and CDR2 FQNNGV come from the germline V gene. V was pared by 2 bases and J by 1 base, with 14 bases between. The CDR3 totals 16 residues. This CDR3 is CASSLPGSGGNTEAFF. DNA of the CDR3: TGTGCCAGCAGCTTACCTGGGTCCGGAGGGAACACTGAAGCTTTCTTT.

This chain uses TRBV29-1 with TRBJ2-1; D remains unclear. The germline V gene has CDR1 SQVTM and CDR2 ANQGSEA. The ends were cut back, 2 bases at V and 6 bases at J, with 5 bases in the middle. The CDR3 loop spans 11 amino acids. The CDR3 DNA reads TGCAGCGTTGAATGGGGCAATGAGCAGTTCTTC. This codes for CSVEWGNEQFF.

Only a few counts were recorded for this clonotype. DNA of the CDR3: TGTGCCAGCAGTTACTTACAGGGGGGGGCAGAGACCCAGTACTTC. Its translation is CASSYLQGGAETQYF. The chain recombines TRBV6-5 with TRBJ2-1; possible D gene TRBD1, 8 bases. The end of the DNA fits TRBJ2-5 better, so the J call may be wrong. There are 15 residues in the CDR3. In germline, CDR1 is MNHEY, CDR2 SVGAGI.

This clonotype turned up a few times. The rearrangement links TRBV24-1 to TRBJ2-7, with no clear D. The tail of the sequence fits TRBJ2-5 better, so the J call may be wrong. The CDR3 is made up of 13 amino acids. Germline CDR1 and CDR2: KGHDR and SFDVKD. The CDR3 region is CATGAPSIETQYF. In nucleotides, the CDR3 is TGTGCCACCGGAGCACCTTCGATAGAGACCCAGTACTTC.

A few counts support this clonotype. The chain has TRBV18 and TRBJ2-5, with D tentatively TRBD1 (5 bases). The DNA end is a closer match to TRBJ2-7, so the J assignment may be wrong. This CDR3 is built from 12 residues. Per germline, CDR1 KGHSH and CDR2 LQKENI. This CDR3 is CASGAVGHEQYF. DNA of the CDR3: TGTGCCAGCGGGGCGGTAGGGCACGAGCAGTACTTC.

On this clonotype itself: A read error may produce the germline difference seen at one junction end. The chain joins TRBV27 to TRBJ2-2; D may match TRBD1 or TRBD2 (5 bases each). CDR1 is MNHEY and CDR2 is SMNVEV in the germline V gene (reference sequence). CDR3 length: 15 residues. This chain's CDR3 is CASSISGASGRELFF. In nucleotides, the CDR3 is TGTGCCAGCAGTATATCCGGGGCGTCAGGCCGGGAGCTGTTTTTT.

The chain carries TRBV5-4 and TRBJ1-1, with TRBD1 as a possible D gene (6 bases). Germline V gene lookup returns CDR1 SGHNT and CDR2 YYREEE (reference sequence). The CDR3 is 15 amino acids. V lost 4 bases, J lost 1 base, and 14 bases lay in between. The CDR3 region is CASSMGHRTNTEAFF. The CDR3 DNA sequence: TGTGCCAGCAGCATGGGACACCGGACGAACACTGAAGCTTTCTTT.

This clonotype was seen only a few times. The chain carries TRBV20-1 and TRBJ2-3; tentative D call: TRBD2 (6 bases). V was cut by 1 base and J by 4 bases, with 12 bases left in between. CDR3 length equals 14 residues. From germline, CDR1 is DFQATT and CDR2 SNEGSKA (reference sequence). In DNA, the CDR3 is TGCAGTGCTAGAGGAGGAGGGATCGCAGATACGCAGTATTTT. Translation gives CSARGGGIADTQYF.

V and J are TRBV2 and TRBJ1-1; D not certain. The V and J ends lost 6 bases and 8 bases respectively, with 16 bases between them. Germline CDR1 reads SNHLY; CDR2 reads FYNNEI. CDR3 size: 13 residues. This chain's CDR3 is CASRDPLVGEAFF. DNA of the CDR3: TGTGCCAGCAGGGACCCTCTCGTGGGGGAAGCTTTCTTT.

This clonotype was counted between two and nine times. The chain combines TRBV29-1 with TRBJ2-2; D is possibly TRBD1 (6 bases). V lost 7 bases, J lost 5 bases, and 14 bases lay in between. In germline, CDR1 is SQVTM, CDR2 ANQGSEA. This CDR3 region has 13 residues. This chain's CDR3 is CSATKDRTGELFF. Here the CDR3 DNA reads TGCAGCGCCACAAAAGACAGGACCGGGGAGCTGTTTTTT.

This clonotype turned up a few times. J is TRBJ2-1 and V is TRBV5-1; 13 bases fit TRBD2. V trimming: 7 bases; J trimming: 5 bases; junction bases outside the gene matches: 3. Germline loops: CDR1 SGHRS, CDR2 YFSETQ. The CDR3 totals 14 residues. The CDR3 bases are TGCGCCAGCGCCGGACTAGCGGGAGACAATGAGCAGTTCTTC. It codes for CASAGLAGDNEQFF.

There are a few counts of this clonotype. The chain couples TRBV28 to TRBJ2-3, with 7 positions matching TRBD2. Per the germline V gene, CDR1 is MDHEN and CDR2 is SYDVKM. Germline trimming cut 5 bases from V and 2 bases from J; bases unmatched to any gene: 13. The CDR3 runs 17 residues. This chain's CDR3 is CASSTSSWGGNTDTQYF. As DNA, the CDR3 is TGTGCCAGCAGTACCTCCTCCTGGGGGGGGAACACAGATACGCAGTATTTT.

This clonotype was seen a few times. The DNA of the CDR3 is TGTGCCAGCTCACTGACTAGCGGGGGGGCCCCCGCTGTGGACCAGTACTTC. Translating it yields CASSLTSGGAPAVDQYF. The chain links TRBV18 to TRBJ2-5, with TRBD2 matching over 14 bases. The CDR3 sequence is 17 residues long. The germline V gene encodes CDR1 KGHSH and CDR2 LQKENI. J lost 10 bases, V lost 4 bases, and 14 bases had no gene match.